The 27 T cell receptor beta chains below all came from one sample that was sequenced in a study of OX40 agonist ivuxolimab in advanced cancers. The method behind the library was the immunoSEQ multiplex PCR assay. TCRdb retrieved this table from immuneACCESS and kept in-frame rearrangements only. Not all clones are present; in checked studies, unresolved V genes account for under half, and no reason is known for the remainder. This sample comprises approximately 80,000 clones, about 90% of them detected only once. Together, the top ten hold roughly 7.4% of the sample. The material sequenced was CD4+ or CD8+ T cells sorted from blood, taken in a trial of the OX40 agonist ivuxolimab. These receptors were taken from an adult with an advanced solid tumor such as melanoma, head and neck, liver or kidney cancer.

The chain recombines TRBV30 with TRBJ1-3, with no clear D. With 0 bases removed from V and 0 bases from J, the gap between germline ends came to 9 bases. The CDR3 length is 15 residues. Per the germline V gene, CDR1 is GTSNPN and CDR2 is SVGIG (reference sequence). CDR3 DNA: TGTGCCTGGAGTGTACCGGGGAGCTCTGGAAACACCATATATTTT. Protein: CAWSVPGSSGNTIYF.

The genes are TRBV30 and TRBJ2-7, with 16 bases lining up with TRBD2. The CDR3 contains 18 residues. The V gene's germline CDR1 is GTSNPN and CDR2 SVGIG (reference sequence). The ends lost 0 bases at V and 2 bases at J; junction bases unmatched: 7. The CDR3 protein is CAWSVREGTSGRAYEQYF. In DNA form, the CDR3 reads TGTGCCTGGAGTGTACGTGAGGGGACTAGCGGGAGGGCCTACGAGCAGTACTTC.

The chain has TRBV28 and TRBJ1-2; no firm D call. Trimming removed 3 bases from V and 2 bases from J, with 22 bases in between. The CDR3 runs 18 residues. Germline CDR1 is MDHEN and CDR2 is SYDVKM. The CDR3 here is CASSFRSGPGGLNYGYTF. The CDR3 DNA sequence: TGTGCCAGCAGTTTCCGTTCCGGACCGGGTGGGTTAAACTATGGCTACACCTTC.

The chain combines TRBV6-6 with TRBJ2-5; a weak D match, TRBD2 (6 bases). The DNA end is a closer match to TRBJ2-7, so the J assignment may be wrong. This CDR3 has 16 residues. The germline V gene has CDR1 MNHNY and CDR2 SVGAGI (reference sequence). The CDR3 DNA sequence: TGTGCCAGCAGACCCCCCGGGACTGTTGTTCCCTACGAGCAGTACTTC. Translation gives CASRPPGTVVPYEQYF.

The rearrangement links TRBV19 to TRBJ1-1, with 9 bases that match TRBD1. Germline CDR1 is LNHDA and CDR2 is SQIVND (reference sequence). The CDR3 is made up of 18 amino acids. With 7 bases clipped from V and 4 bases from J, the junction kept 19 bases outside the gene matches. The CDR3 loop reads CASILLYNPQGAVTEAFF. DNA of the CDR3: TGTGCCAGTATTCTTCTCTACAACCCACAGGGGGCTGTCACTGAAGCTTTCTTT.

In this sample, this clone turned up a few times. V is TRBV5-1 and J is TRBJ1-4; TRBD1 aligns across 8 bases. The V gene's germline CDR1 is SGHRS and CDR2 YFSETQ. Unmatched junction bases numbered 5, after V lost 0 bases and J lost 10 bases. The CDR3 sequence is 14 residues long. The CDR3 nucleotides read TGCGCCAGCAGCTTGGGGGACAGGAGACCAAAACTGTTTTTT. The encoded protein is CASSLGDRRPKLFF.

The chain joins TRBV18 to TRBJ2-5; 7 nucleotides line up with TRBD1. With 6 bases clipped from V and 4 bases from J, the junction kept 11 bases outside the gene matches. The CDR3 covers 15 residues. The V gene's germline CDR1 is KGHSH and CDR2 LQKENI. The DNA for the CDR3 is TGTGCCAGCTCGCAAGCCCAGGACAGGATAGAGACCCAGTACTTC. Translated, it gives CASSQAQDRIETQYF.

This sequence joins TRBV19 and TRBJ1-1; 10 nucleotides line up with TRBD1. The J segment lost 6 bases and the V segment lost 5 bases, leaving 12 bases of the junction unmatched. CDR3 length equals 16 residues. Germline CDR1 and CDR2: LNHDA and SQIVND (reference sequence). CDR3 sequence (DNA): TGTGCCAGTAGTGTGACAACCGGGACAGGGGTATCTGAAGCTTTCTTT. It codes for CASSVTTGTGVSEAFF.

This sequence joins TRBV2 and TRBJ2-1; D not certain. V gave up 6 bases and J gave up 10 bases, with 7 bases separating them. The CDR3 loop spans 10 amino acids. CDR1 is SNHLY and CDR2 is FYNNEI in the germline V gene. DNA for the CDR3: TGTGCCAGCAGGTCTGGGGAGCAGTTCTTC. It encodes CASRSGEQFF.

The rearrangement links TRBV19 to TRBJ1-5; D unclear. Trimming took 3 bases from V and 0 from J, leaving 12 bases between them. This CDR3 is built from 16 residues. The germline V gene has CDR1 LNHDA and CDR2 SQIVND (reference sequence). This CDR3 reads CASSMNRIVSNQPQHF. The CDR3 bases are TGTGCCAGTAGTATGAACCGGATAGTTAGCAATCAGCCCCAGCATTTT.

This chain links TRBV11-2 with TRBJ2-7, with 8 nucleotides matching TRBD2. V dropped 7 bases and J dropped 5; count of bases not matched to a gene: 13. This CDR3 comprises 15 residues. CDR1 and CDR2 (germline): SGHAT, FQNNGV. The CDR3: CASTSRTGGPHEQYF. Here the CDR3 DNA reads TGTGCCAGCACCTCCCGGACGGGAGGGCCCCACGAGCAGTACTTC.

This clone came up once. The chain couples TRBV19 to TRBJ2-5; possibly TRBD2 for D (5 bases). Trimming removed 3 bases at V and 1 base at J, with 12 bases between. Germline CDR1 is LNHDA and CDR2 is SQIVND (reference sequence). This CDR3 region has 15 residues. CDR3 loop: CASSIGINLQETQYF. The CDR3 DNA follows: TGTGCCAGTAGTATCGGGATAAACCTCCAAGAGACCCAGTACTTC.

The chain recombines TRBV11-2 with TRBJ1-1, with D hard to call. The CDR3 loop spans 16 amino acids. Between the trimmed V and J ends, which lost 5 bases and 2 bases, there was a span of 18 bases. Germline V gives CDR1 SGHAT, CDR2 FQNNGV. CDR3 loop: CASSEGWTILNTEAFF. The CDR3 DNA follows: TGTGCCAGCAGCGAAGGCTGGACGATTCTAAACACTGAAGCTTTCTTT.

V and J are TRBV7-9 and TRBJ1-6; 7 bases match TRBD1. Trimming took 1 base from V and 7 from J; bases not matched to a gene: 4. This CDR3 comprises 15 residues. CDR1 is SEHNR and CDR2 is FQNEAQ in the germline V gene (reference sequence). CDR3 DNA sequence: TGTGCCAGCAGCTTAGGGGGACAGAACAATTCACCCCTCCACTTT. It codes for CASSLGGQNNSPLHF.

The CDR3 region is CASRSENTGELFF. The CDR3 DNA reads as TGTGCCAGCAGGTCCGAGAACACCGGGGAGCTGTTTTTT. The V call is TRBV7-6, the J call TRBJ2-2; D is undetermined. V lost 6 bases and J 1 base, leaving 6 bases between the germline ends. CDR1 SGHVS and CDR2 FNYEAQ come from the germline V gene. This CDR3 has 13 amino acids. Together with reference TRBV7-6 and TRBJ2-2, the CDR3 gives the full variable domain: GAGVSQSPRYKVTKRGQDVALRCDPISGHVSLYWYRQALGQGPEFLTYFNYEAQQDKSGLPNDRFSAERPEGSISTLTIQRTEQRDSAMYRCASRSENTGELFFGEGSRLTVL.

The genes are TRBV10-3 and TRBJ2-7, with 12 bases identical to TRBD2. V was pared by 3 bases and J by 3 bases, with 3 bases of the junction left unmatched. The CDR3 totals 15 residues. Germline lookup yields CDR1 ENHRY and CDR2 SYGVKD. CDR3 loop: CAISDRTSGIYEQYF. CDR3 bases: TGTGCCATCAGTGACCGGACTAGCGGGATCTACGAGCAGTACTTC.

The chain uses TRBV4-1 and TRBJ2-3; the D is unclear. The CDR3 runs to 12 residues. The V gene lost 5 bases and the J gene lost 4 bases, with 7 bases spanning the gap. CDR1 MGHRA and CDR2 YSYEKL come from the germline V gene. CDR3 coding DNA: TGCGCCAGCAGCGGTCGCGCAGATACGCAGTATTTT. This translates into CASSGRADTQYF.

The CDR3 reads CASSLGLAGDNIQYF. The CDR3 nucleotides read TGTGCCAGCAGCTTGGGACTAGCGGGAGATAACATTCAGTACTTC. The chain carries TRBV5-4 and TRBJ2-4; 12 bases fit TRBD2. Germline V gene data show CDR1 as SGHNT and CDR2 as YYREEE (reference sequence). The trim removed 0 bases at V and 7 bases at J, leaving 2 bases unmatched. CDR3 size: 15 residues.

CDR3 amino acids: CASSEWRGRGNQPQHF. In DNA, the CDR3 is TGTGCCAGCAGTGAGTGGAGGGGACGAGGCAATCAGCCCCAGCATTTT. This rearrangement joins TRBV6-1 to TRBJ1-5; TRBD1 might be the D (5 bases). This CDR3 is built from 16 residues. V was shortened by 3 bases and J by 2 bases, with 14 bases between the two germline ends. Germline-derived CDR1 and CDR2 are MNHNS and SASEGT.

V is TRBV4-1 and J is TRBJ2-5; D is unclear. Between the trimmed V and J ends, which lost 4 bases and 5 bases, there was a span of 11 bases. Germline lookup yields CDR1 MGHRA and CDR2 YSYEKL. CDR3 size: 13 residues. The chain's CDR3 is CASSPRLMETQYF. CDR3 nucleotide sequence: TGCGCCAGCAGCCCCCGTTTGATGGAGACCCAGTACTTC.

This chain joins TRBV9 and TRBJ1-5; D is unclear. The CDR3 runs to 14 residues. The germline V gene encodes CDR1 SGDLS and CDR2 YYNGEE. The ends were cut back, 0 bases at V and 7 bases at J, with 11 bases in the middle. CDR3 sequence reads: CASSVGPMKQPQHF. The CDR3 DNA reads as TGTGCCAGCAGCGTAGGTCCTATGAAACAGCCCCAGCATTTT. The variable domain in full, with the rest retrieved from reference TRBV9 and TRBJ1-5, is DSGVTQTPKHLITATGQRVTLRCSPRSGDLSVYWYQQSLDQGLQFLIQYYNGEERAKGNILERFSAQQFPDLHSELNLSSLELGDSALYFCASSVGPMKQPQHFGDGTRLSIL.

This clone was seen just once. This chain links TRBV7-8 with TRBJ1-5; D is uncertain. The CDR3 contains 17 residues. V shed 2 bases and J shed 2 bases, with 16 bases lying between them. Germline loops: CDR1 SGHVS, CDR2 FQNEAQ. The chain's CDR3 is CASSLRLAARGNQPQHF. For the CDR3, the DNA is TGTGCCAGCAGCTTAAGGTTGGCAGCTCGGGGCAATCAGCCCCAGCATTTT.

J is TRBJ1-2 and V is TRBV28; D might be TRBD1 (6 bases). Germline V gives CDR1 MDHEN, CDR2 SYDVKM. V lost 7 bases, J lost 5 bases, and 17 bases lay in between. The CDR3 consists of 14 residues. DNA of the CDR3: TGTGCCAGCACCCTTAGCGGGACATCGTATGGCTACACCTTC. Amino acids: CASTLSGTSYGYTF.

In DNA form, the CDR3 reads TGTGCCAGCAGTGTAACAGGGTTTAGTGGCACCATATATTTT. This sequence encodes CASSVTGFSGTIYF. The chain carries TRBV6-1 and TRBJ1-3; a weak D match, TRBD1 (6 bases). Trimming pared 4 bases from V and 9 bases from J, leaving 16 bases between. This CDR3 contains 14 residues. Germline CDR1 reads MNHNS; CDR2 reads SASEGT.

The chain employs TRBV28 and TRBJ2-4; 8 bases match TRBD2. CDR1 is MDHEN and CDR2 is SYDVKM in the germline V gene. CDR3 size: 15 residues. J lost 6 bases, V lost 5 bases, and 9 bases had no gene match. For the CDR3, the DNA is TGTGCCAGCAGTCAGATTAGCGGGATAGGAAACATTCAGTACTTC. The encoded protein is CASSQISGIGNIQYF.

In DNA, the CDR3 is TGTGCCAGCAGCAATATACCCCCGGGCCCTCGGGGGCAGTACTTC. Translated, it gives CASSNIPPGPRGQYF. This sequence joins TRBV7-2 and TRBJ2-7; D perhaps matches TRBD2 (5 bases). From germline, CDR1 is SGHTA and CDR2 FQGNSA. The ends were cut back, 5 bases at V and 9 bases at J, with 23 bases in the middle. This CDR3 has 15 amino acids.

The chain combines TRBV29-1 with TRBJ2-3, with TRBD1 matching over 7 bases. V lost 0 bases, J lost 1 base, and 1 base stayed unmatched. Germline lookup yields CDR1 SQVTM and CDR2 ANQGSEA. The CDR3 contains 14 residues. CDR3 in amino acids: CSVEEDRGTDTQYF. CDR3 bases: TGCAGCGTTGAAGAAGACAGGGGCACAGATACGCAGTATTTT.